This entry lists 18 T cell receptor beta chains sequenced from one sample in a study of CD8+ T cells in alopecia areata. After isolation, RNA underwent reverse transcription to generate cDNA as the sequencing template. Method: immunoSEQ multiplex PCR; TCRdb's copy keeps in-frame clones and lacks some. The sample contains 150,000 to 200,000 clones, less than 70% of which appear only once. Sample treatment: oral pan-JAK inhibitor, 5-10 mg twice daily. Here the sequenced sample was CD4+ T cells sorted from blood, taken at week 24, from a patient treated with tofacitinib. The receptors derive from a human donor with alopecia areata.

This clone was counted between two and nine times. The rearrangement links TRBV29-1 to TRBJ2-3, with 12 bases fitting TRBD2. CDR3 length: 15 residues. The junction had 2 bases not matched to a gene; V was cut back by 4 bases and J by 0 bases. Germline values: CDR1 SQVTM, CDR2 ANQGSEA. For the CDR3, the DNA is TGCAGCGTTGCCACTAGCGGGGGGAGCACAGATACGCAGTATTTT. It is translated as CSVATSGGSTDTQYF.

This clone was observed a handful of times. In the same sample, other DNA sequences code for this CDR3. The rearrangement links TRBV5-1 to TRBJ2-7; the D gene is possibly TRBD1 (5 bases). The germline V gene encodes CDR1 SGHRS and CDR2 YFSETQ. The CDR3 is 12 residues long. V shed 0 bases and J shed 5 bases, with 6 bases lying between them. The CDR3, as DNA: TGCGCCAGCAGCTTGGAAGGGGACGAGCAGTACTTC. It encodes CASSLEGDEQYF.

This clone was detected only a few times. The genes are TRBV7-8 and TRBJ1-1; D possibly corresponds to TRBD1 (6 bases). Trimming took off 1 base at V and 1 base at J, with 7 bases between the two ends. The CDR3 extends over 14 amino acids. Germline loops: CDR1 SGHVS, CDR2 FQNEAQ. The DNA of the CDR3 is TGTGCCAGCAGCTTAGGGACAGCGAACACTGAAGCTTTCTTT. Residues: CASSLGTANTEAFF.

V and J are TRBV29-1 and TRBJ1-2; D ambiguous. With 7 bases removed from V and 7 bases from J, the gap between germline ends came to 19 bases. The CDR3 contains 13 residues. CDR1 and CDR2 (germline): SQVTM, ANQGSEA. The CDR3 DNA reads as TGCAGCGCTCGCCCGTGGAGGGTGGGTGGCTACACCTTC. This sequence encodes CSARPWRVGGYTF.

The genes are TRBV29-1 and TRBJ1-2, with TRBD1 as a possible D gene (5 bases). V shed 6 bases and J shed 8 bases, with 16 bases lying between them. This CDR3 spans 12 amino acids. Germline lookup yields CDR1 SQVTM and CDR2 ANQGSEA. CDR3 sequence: CSVGRESGGYTF. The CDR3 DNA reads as TGCAGCGTAGGGAGGGAGTCAGGGGGCTACACCTTC.

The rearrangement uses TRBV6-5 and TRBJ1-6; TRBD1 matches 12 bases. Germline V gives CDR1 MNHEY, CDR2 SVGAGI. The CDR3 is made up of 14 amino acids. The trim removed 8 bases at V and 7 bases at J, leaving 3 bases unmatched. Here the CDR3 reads CASRGQGANSPLHF. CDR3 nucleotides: TGTGCCAGCCGGGGACAGGGGGCAAATTCACCCCTCCACTTT.

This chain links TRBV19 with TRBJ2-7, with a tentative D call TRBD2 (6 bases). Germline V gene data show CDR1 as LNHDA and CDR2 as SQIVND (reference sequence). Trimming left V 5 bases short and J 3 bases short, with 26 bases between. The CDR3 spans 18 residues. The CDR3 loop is CASSFYFRGAGSVYEQYF. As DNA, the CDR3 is TGTGCCAGTAGTTTTTACTTCCGGGGCGCCGGGAGTGTCTACGAGCAGTACTTC.

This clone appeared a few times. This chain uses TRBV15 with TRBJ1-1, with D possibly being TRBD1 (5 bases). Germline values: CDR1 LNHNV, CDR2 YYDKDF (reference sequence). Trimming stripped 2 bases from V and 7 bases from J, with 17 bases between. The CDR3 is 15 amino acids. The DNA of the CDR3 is TGTGCCACCAGCAGAATCGGGCCAGGGAGGGGTGAAGCTTTCTTT. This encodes CATSRIGPGRGEAFF.

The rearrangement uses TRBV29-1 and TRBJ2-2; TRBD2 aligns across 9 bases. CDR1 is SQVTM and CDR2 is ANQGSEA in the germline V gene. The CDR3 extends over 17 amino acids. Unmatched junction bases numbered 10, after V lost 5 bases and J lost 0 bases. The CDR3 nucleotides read TGCAGCGTTCTCCAGCGGGGGGCCCCTTCGAACACCGGGGAGCTGTTTTTT. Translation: CSVLQRGAPSNTGELFF.

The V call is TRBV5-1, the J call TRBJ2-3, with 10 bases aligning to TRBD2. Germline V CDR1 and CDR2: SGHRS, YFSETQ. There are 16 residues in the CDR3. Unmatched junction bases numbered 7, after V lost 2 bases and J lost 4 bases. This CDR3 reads CASSLPSGGDADTQYF. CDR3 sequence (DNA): TGCGCCAGCAGCTTACCTAGCGGGGGAGACGCAGATACGCAGTATTTT.

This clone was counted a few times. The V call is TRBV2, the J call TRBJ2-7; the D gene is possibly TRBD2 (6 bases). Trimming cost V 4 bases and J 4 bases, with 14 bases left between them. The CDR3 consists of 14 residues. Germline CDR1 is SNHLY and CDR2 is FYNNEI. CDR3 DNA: TGTGCCAGCAGTGGGGTGCCCAGCGGGTACGAGCAGTACTTC. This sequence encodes CASSGVPSGYEQYF. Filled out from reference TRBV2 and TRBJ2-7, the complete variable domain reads EPEVTQTPSHQVTQMGQEVILRCVPISNHLYFYWYRQILGQKVEFLVSFYNNEISEKSEIFDDQFSVERPDGSNFTLKIRSTKLEDSAMYFCASSGVPSGYEQYFGPGTRLTVT.

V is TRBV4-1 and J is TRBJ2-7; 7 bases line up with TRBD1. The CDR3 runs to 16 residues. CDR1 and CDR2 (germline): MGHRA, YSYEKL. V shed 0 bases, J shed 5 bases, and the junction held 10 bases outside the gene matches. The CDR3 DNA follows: TGCGCCAGCAGCCAAGATTGGGGGACAGTAGGAAACGAGCAGTACTTC. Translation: CASSQDWGTVGNEQYF.

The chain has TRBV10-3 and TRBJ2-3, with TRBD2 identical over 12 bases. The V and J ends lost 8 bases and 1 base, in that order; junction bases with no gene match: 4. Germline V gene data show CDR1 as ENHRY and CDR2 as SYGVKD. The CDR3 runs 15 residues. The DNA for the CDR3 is TGTGCCATCGCCCTAGCGGGGGGGGGCACAGATACGCAGTATTTT. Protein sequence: CAIALAGGGTDTQYF.

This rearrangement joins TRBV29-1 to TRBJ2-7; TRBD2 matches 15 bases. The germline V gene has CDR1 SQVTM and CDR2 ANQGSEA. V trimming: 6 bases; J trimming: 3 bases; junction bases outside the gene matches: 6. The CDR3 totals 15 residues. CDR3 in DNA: TGCAGCGTAGACGGACTAGCGGGGGGGCTCTACGAGCAGTACTTC. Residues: CSVDGLAGGLYEQYF.

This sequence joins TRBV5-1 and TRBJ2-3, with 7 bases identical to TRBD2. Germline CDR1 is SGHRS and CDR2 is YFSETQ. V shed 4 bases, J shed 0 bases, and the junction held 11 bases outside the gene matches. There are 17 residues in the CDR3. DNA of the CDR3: TGCGCCAGCAGCCTGAACCCCAGCGGGGTTAGCACAGATACGCAGTATTTT. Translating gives CASSLNPSGVSTDTQYF.

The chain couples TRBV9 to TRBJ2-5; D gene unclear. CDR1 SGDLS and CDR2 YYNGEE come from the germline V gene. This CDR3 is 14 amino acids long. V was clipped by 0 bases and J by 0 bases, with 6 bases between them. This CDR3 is CASSVAQNQETQYF. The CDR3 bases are TGTGCCAGCAGCGTAGCCCAGAACCAAGAGACCCAGTACTTC.

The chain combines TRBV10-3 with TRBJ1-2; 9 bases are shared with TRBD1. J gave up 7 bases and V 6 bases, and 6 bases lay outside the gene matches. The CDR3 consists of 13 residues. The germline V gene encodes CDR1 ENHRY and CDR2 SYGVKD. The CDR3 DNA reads TGTGCCATCAGAGAGGACAGGGGATCTGGCTACACCTTC. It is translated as CAIREDRGSGYTF.

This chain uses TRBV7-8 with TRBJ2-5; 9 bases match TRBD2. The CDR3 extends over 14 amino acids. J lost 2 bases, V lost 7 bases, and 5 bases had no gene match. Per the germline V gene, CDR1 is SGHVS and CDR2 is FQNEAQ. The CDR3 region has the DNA TGTGCCAGCATTAGCGGGGGCCCTCAAGAGACCCAGTACTTC. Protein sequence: CASISGGPQETQYF. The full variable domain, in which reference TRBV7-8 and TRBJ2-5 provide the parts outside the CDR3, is GAGVSQSPRYKVAKRGQDVALRCDPISGHVSLFWYQQALGQGPEFLTYFQNEAQLDKSGLPSDRFFAERPEGSVSTLKIQRTQQEDSAVYLCASISGGPQETQYFGPGTRLLVL.